This entry concerns a single T cell receptor beta chain. Its antigen is unknown. The CDR3 contains 11 residues. Trimming cost V 9 bases and J 6 bases, with 11 bases left between them. CDR1 is LNHDA, CDR2 SQIVND, per germline (reference sequence). Profiled with immunoSEQ multiplex PCR; TCRdb holds only in-frame clones, not every one. This sample has roughly 4,000 clones, with roughly nine tenths found just once. The sample is drawn from a study of brain metastases from non-small cell lung cancer. The study, taken as a whole, reports: T-cell clones appeared expanded in around 60% of brain metastases relative to matched primary tumors. Paired brain metastases and primary tumors largely shared TCR repertoires. Compared with primary tumors, brain metastases showed less T-cell infiltration.

This sequence originates from a donor at least 40 years old with non-small cell lung cancer. The source material was primary lung tumor tissue. This rearrangement joins TRBV19 to TRBJ1-2; TRBD1 might be the D (6 bases). The CDR3 loop is CASRDINGYTF. As DNA, the CDR3 is TGTGCCAGCCGGGACATAAATGGCTACACCTTC.